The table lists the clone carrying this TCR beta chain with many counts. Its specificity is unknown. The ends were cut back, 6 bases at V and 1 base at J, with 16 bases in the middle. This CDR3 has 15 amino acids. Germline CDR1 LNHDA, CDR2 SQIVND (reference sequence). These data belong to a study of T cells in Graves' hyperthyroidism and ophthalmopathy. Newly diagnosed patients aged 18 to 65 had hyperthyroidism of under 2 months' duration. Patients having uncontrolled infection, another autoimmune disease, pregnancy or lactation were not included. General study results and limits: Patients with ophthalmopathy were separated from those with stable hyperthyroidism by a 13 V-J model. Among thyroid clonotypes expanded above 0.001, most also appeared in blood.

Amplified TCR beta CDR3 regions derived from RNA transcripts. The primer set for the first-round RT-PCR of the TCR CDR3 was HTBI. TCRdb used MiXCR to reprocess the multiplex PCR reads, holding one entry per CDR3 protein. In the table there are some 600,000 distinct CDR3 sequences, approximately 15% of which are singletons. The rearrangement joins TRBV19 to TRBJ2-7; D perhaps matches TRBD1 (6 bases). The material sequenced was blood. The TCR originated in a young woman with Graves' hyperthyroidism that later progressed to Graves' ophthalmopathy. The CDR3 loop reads CASRQRQDGSYEQYF. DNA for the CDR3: TGTGCCAGTAGACAGAGACAGGATGGGTCCTACGAGCAGTACTTC. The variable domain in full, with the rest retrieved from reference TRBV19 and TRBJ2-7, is DGGITQSPKYLFRKEGQNVTLSCEQNLNHDAMYWYRQDPGQGLRLIYYSQIVNDFQKGDIAEGYSVSREKKESFPLTVTSAQKNPTAFYLCASRQRQDGSYEQYFGPGTRLTVT.